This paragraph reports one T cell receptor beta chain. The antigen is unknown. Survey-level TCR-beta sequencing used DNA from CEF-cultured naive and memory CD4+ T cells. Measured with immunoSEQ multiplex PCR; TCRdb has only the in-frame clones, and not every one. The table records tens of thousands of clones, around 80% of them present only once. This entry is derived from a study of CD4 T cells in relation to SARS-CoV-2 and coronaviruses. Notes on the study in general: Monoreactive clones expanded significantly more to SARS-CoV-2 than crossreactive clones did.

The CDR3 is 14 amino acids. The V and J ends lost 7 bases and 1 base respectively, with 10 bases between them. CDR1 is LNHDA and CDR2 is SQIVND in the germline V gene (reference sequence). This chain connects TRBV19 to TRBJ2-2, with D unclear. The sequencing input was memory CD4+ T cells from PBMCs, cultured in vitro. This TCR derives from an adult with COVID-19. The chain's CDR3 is CASKPGLNTGELFF. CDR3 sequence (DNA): TGTGCCAGTAAGCCGGGCCTGAACACCGGGGAGCTGTTTTTT.